The 21 T cell receptor beta chains in this list originate from one sample, sequenced in a study of identical twins. TCRdb re-analysed the 5' RACE reads in MiXCR, keeping a single row per CDR3 protein. This table holds over 600,000 distinct CDR3 sequences, approximately 21% found once. The sample was also reused in another study, on T cells expressing NK-cell markers.

Sequencing input: PBMCs. These receptors originate from a woman aged 18-35 years in good health.

This clonotype was seen many times. The rearrangement joins TRBV7-9 to TRBJ1-1; the D is unclear. Trimming left V 1 base short and J 8 bases short, with 8 bases between. CDR1 is SEHNR and CDR2 is FQNEAQ in the germline V gene (reference sequence). The CDR3 has 12 amino acids. The CDR3 loop is CASSLVVQEAFF. CDR3 DNA sequence: TGTGCCAGCAGCTTAGTTGTCCAGGAAGCTTTCTTT. The full variable domain, completed using reference TRBV7-9 and TRBJ1-1, is DTGVSQNPRHKITKRGQNVTFRCDPISEHNRLYWYRQTLGQGPEFLTYFQNEAQLEKSRLLSDRFSAERPKGSFSTLEIQRTEQGDSAMYLCASSLVVQEAFFGQGTRLTVV.

This clonotype was seen only a few times. This chain links TRBV12-3 or TRBV12-4 with TRBJ1-3; tentative D call: TRBD1 (6 bases). V was trimmed by 5 bases and J by 4 bases, leaving 12 bases between them. The CDR3 runs to 14 residues. The DNA of the CDR3 is TGTGCCAGCAGTCAGGGGCTCGGGGGAAACACCATATATTTT. Protein sequence: CASSQGLGGNTIYF.

This clonotype was counted a few times. The CDR3 loop is CSARASGMSWETQYF. The CDR3 nucleotides are TGCAGTGCTAGAGCTAGCGGGATGTCATGGGAGACCCAGTACTTC. This sequence joins TRBV20-1 and TRBJ2-5; 9 nucleotides line up with TRBD2. The CDR3 totals 15 residues. CDR1 is DFQATT and CDR2 is SNEGSKA in the germline V gene (reference sequence). Losses at the gene ends were 1 base for V and 5 bases for J; bases not matched to a gene: 8.

The V and J genes are TRBV7-2 and TRBJ1-1; D is ambiguous. Germline-derived CDR1 and CDR2 are SGHTA and FQGNSA. CDR3 length: 11 amino acids. V lost 5 bases and J 10 bases, leaving 11 bases between the germline ends. CDR3 bases: TGTGCCAGCAGCCAATTATTGCTAGCTTTCTTT. Translating it yields CASSQLLLAFF. Filled out from reference TRBV7-2 and TRBJ1-1, the complete variable domain reads GAGVSQSPSNKVTEKGKDVELRCDPISGHTALYWYRQSLGQGLEFLIYFQGNSAPDKSGLPSDRFSAERTGGSVSTLTIQRTQQEDSAVYLCASSQLLLAFFGQGTRLTVV.

The chain recombines TRBV5-1 with TRBJ2-1; D may match TRBD1 or TRBD2 (5 bases each). CDR1 and CDR2 from the germline V gene are SGHRS and YFSETQ. The CDR3 runs 14 residues. Trimming shortened V by 6 bases and J by 7 bases, and 17 bases separated the two germline ends. The CDR3 coding sequence is TGCGCCAGCACCCTGTCGGCAGGGAGTAATGAGCAGTTCTTC. This gives the protein CASTLSAGSNEQFF.

The chain couples TRBV20-1 to TRBJ2-2; no definite D call. CDR3 length: 13 residues. Germline CDR1 reads DFQATT; CDR2 reads SNEGSKA (reference sequence). With 1 base removed from V and 1 base from J, the gap between germline ends came to 4 bases. In DNA form, the CDR3 reads TGCAGTGCTAGAGCCAGGAACACCGGGGAGCTGTTTTTT. Translation: CSARARNTGELFF.

This clonotype was seen more than once but under ten times. V gene TRBV20-1 combines with J gene TRBJ2-7; D not resolved. CDR3 length: 13 amino acids. The germline V gene encodes CDR1 DFQATT and CDR2 SNEGSKA (reference sequence). V lost 0 bases and J 2 bases, leaving 8 bases between the germline ends. The CDR3 region is CSAREAAAYEQYF. The CDR3, as DNA: TGCAGTGCTAGAGAGGCCGCCGCCTACGAGCAGTACTTC.

This clonotype was seen only a few times. The genes are TRBV5-1 and TRBJ1-1, with no clear D. Germline CDR1 and CDR2: SGHRS and YFSETQ. The length of the CDR3 is 14 residues. V was trimmed by 5 bases and J by 1 base, leaving 12 bases between them. As DNA, the CDR3 is TGCGCCAGCAGGGCGGGCTCTGGGAACACTGAAGCTTTCTTT. Its translation: CASRAGSGNTEAFF.

This clonotype has only a few counts. J is TRBJ2-3 and V is TRBV20-1; 7 nucleotides match TRBD2. From germline, CDR1 is DFQATT and CDR2 SNEGSKA (reference sequence). CDR3 length: 13 residues. Trimming removed 7 bases from V and 5 bases from J; junction bases left unmatched: 9. This CDR3 reads CSVGLAAGDTQYF. DNA of the CDR3: TGCAGTGTGGGGCTAGCGGCGGGAGATACGCAGTATTTT.

The chain has TRBV7-9 and TRBJ1-5, with TRBD1 as a possible D gene (5 bases). Germline assignment: CDR1 SEHNR and CDR2 FQNEAQ (reference sequence). The ends were cut back, 5 bases at V and 0 bases at J, with 11 bases in the middle. This CDR3 spans 15 amino acids. The CDR3 here is CASSPGTASNQPQHF. CDR3 in DNA: TGTGCCAGCAGCCCCGGGACGGCTAGCAATCAGCCCCAGCATTTT.

The gene calls are TRBV7-8 and TRBJ2-3; 8 nucleotides agree with TRBD2. Germline CDR1 and CDR2: SGHVS and FQNEAQ. J gave up 0 bases and V 1 base, and 3 bases lay outside the gene matches. This CDR3 region has 16 residues. The CDR3 loop reads CASSLETGGSTDTQYF. CDR3 coding DNA: TGTGCCAGCAGCTTAGAAACGGGGGGGAGCACAGATACGCAGTATTTT.

This clonotype was seen more than once but under ten times. V usage is TRBV20-1 and J usage is TRBJ2-5, with 10 bases that match TRBD1. Per germline, CDR1 DFQATT and CDR2 SNEGSKA (reference sequence). The CDR3 totals 15 residues. V trimming: 0 bases; J trimming: 1 base; junction bases outside the gene matches: 2. The CDR3 reads CSAREGTGAQETQYF. Here the CDR3 DNA reads TGCAGTGCTAGAGAGGGGACAGGGGCCCAAGAGACCCAGTACTTC.

The rearrangement links TRBV9 to TRBJ2-7, with 9 bases that match TRBD1. This CDR3 contains 15 residues. Germline CDR1 reads SGDLS; CDR2 reads YYNGEE. J gave up 2 bases and V 2 bases, and 5 bases lay outside the gene matches. CDR3 nucleotide sequence: TGTGCCAGCAGCGTGGGACAGGGTAAACCCTACGAGCAGTACTTC. Translated: CASSVGQGKPYEQYF.

The chain is built from TRBV14 and TRBJ1-1; D might be TRBD1 (6 bases). The ends were cut back, 6 bases at V and 7 bases at J, with 12 bases in the middle. The CDR3 has 12 residues. Germline V lookup: CDR1 SGHDN, CDR2 FVKESK. CDR3 in DNA: TGTGCCAGCAGTATCAGAGGGGGTGAAGCTTTCTTT. Its protein product is CASSIRGGEAFF.

This clonotype was seen more than once but under ten times. The J gene is TRBJ2-2, the V gene TRBV10-1; D may be TRBD1 (6 bases). The germline CDR1 and CDR2 sequences are WNHNN and SYGVQD (reference sequence). The ends were cut back, 8 bases at V and 2 bases at J, with 12 bases in the middle. This CDR3 has 14 residues. CDR3 DNA: TGCGCCAGCGGTCGGGACACCAACACCGGGGAGCTGTTTTTT. Its translation: CASGRDTNTGELFF.

This clonotype was seen only a few times. The rearrangement joins TRBV12-5 to TRBJ1-2, with unresolved D. Per germline, CDR1 LGHNT and CDR2 FRNRAP. The CDR3 totals 17 residues. V shed 0 bases and J shed 0 bases, with 14 bases lying between them. The CDR3 sequence: CASGLVFTQPANYGYTF. The CDR3 bases are TGTGCTAGTGGTTTGGTATTTACGCAGCCAGCTAACTATGGCTACACCTTC.

V and J are TRBV29-1 and TRBJ1-2; 8 nucleotides match TRBD1. The CDR3 has 15 amino acids. The ends lost 6 bases at V and 5 bases at J; junction bases unmatched: 14. From germline, CDR1 is SQVTM and CDR2 ANQGSEA. The CDR3 loop reads CSVFLKTGVFYGYTF. The CDR3 DNA reads TGCAGCGTGTTCCTCAAGACAGGGGTTTTTTATGGCTACACCTTC.

This clonotype showed up many times. DNA of the CDR3: TGCAGCGTTGTTAGGGGCTCAGGGGGAGAGACCCAGTACTTC. Translating it yields CSVVRGSGGETQYF. The chain has TRBV29-1 and TRBJ2-5, with 7 bases matching TRBD1. CDR1 SQVTM and CDR2 ANQGSEA come from the germline V gene. The CDR3 is 14 amino acids. V was pared by 4 bases and J by 4 bases, with 9 bases of the junction left unmatched.

The rearrangement links TRBV20-1 to TRBJ2-5; possibly TRBD2 for D (7 bases). The germline V gene encodes CDR1 DFQATT and CDR2 SNEGSKA (reference sequence). V was shortened by 2 bases and J by 5 bases, with 12 bases between the two germline ends. The CDR3 runs to 13 residues. The CDR3 region is CSARRGGTETQYF. Here the CDR3 DNA reads TGCAGTGCTAGAAGGGGGGGCACTGAGACCCAGTACTTC.

The chain combines TRBV7-9 with TRBJ2-1, with TRBD2 identical over 16 bases. V gave up 0 bases and J gave up 4 bases; unmatched junction bases: 0. Germline-derived CDR1 and CDR2 are SEHNR and FQNEAQ (reference sequence). The length of the CDR3 is 17 residues. The CDR3 nucleotides are TGTGCCAGCAGCTTAGCGGGACTAGCGGGAGGGTACAATGAGCAGTTCTTC. It translates to CASSLAGLAGGYNEQFF.

This clonotype was seen a few times. The J gene is TRBJ2-5, the V gene TRBV9; D assignment may be TRBD1 or TRBD2 (6 bases each). V was clipped by 0 bases and J by 2 bases, with 11 bases between them. The CDR3 contains 15 residues. Germline values: CDR1 SGDLS, CDR2 YYNGEE. CDR3 nucleotides: TGTGCCAGCAGCGTAGGGCCGGGGGCTCAAGAGACCCAGTACTTC. Translation: CASSVGPGAQETQYF.